These 31 T cell receptor beta chains were sequenced from one sample in a study of response to subunit inactivated influenza vaccine. TCRdb independently ran MiXCR on the RT-PCR reads; one entry per CDR3 protein. This table has approximately 170,000 distinct CDR3 sequences, about an eighth appearing once. The input for sequencing was CD8+ T cells sorted from PBMCs, taken 5 to 6 days after vaccination. These receptors all come from a man over 45 who received an inactivated influenza vaccine.

This clonotype came up a few times. This rearrangement joins TRBV2 to TRBJ2-2; D not resolved. V was trimmed by 4 bases and J by 0 bases, leaving 9 bases between them. The CDR3 runs to 15 residues. CDR1 is SNHLY and CDR2 is FYNNEI in the germline V gene. The CDR3 loop is CASSAVLANTGELFF. The DNA for the CDR3 is TGTGCCAGCAGTGCGGTGCTGGCGAACACCGGGGAGCTGTTTTTT.

This chain uses TRBV7-2 with TRBJ2-7; D gene ambiguous. There are 13 residues in the CDR3. V lost 0 bases, J lost 0 bases, and 3 bases lay in between. Germline loops: CDR1 SGHTA, CDR2 FQGNSA. The CDR3 DNA reads as TGTGCCAGCAGCTTAGCCTACTCCTACGAGCAGTACTTC. Translated, it gives CASSLAYSYEQYF.

Many counts were recorded for this clonotype. The chain recombines TRBV7-8 with TRBJ2-7; 11 bases fit TRBD1. Germline V lookup: CDR1 SGHVS, CDR2 FQNEAQ. V lost 7 bases and J lost 2; bases outside the gene matches: 4. The CDR3 has 14 residues. The CDR3 DNA reads as TGTGCCAGCACTCCGGGACAGGGGGCCTACGAGCAGTACTTC. Its translation is CASTPGQGAYEQYF. Supplemented by reference TRBV7-8 and TRBJ2-7, the full variable domain reads GAGVSQSPRYKVAKRGQDVALRCDPISGHVSLFWYQQALGQGPEFLTYFQNEAQLDKSGLPSDRFFAERPEGSVSTLKIQRTQQEDSAVYLCASTPGQGAYEQYFGPGTRLTVT.

This clonotype was counted only a few times. The rearrangement joins TRBV6-2 or TRBV6-3 to TRBJ2-3; D gene unclear. The CDR3 length is 13 residues. The germline gives CDR1 MNHEY, CDR2 SVGEGT. V lost 2 bases and J lost 5, with 8 bases in between. The CDR3 DNA sequence: TGTGCCAGCAGTTACGAGGAAGTAGATACGCAGTATTTT. It codes for CASSYEEVDTQYF.

This clonotype was seen more than once but under ten times. The rearrangement joins TRBV30 to TRBJ1-1; D gene uncertain. V gave up 5 bases and J gave up 5 bases, with 15 bases separating them. The CDR3 is 13 residues long. Germline V gene data show CDR1 as GTSNPN and CDR2 as SVGIG (reference sequence). In DNA form, the CDR3 reads TGTGCCTGGGGATTCGATCTTTGGACTGAAGCTTTCTTT. Its protein is CAWGFDLWTEAFF.

This clonotype was detected a few times. The V call is TRBV12-3 or TRBV12-4, the J call TRBJ1-5, with D uncertain. The CDR3 extends over 14 amino acids. V shed 1 base and J shed 6 bases, with 10 bases lying between them. For the CDR3, the DNA is TGTGCCAGCAGTTTAGAAACAAGGGCTCAGCCCCAGCATTTT. This gives the protein CASSLETRAQPQHF.

The genes are TRBV6-6 and TRBJ2-1, with unresolved D. CDR3 length: 12 amino acids. The V and J ends lost 2 bases and 5 bases respectively, with 4 bases between them. Germline CDR1 reads MNHNY; CDR2 reads SVGAGI (reference sequence). CDR3 bases: TGTGCCAGCAGTTACCTGGACAATGAGCAGTTCTTC. Its protein is CASSYLDNEQFF.

As DNA, the CDR3 is TGCAGTGCTAGAATCCAGGGGGCCTACGAGCAGTACTTC. It is translated as CSARIQGAYEQYF. The J gene is TRBJ2-7, the V gene TRBV20-1, with 7 bases that match TRBD1. Germline CDR1 DFQATT, CDR2 SNEGSKA (reference sequence). V shed 2 bases and J 2 bases; nucleotides not matched to a gene: 3. The CDR3 is made up of 13 amino acids.

Ten or more counts support this clonotype. This chain joins TRBV6-5 and TRBJ2-1; 7 positions agree with TRBD1. The CDR3 runs 13 residues. Germline V gene sequence: CDR1 MNHEY, CDR2 SVGAGI. The V segment lost 4 bases and the J segment 7 bases; nucleotides outside the gene matches: 4. CDR3 loop: CASSSGTANEQFF. The CDR3 DNA sequence: TGTGCCAGCAGTTCCGGGACAGCAAATGAGCAGTTCTTC.

The table lists this clonotype with a few counts. The J gene is TRBJ1-2, the V gene TRBV3-1; a possible D gene is TRBD1 (5 bases). Germline lookup yields CDR1 LGHDT and CDR2 YNNKEL (reference sequence). Trimming removed 1 base at V and 4 bases at J, with 16 bases between. This CDR3 spans 16 amino acids. CDR3: CASSQAGTPEAYGYTF. The CDR3 coding sequence is TGTGCCAGCAGCCAAGCAGGGACTCCGGAGGCCTATGGCTACACCTTC. The full variable domain, in which reference TRBV3-1 and TRBJ1-2 provide the parts outside the CDR3, is DTAVSQTPKYLVTQMGNDKSIKCEQNLGHDTMYWYKQDSKKFLKIMFSYNNKELIINETVPNRFSPKSPDKAHLNLHINSLELGDSAVYFCASSQAGTPEAYGYTFGSGTRLTVV.

This chain links TRBV20-1 with TRBJ2-7; TRBD1 agrees at 7 bases. The junction had 17 bases not matched to a gene; V was cut back by 8 bases and J by 4 bases. Germline lookup yields CDR1 DFQATT and CDR2 SNEGSKA (reference sequence). This CDR3 is 15 amino acids long. The CDR3 DNA is TGCAGTCCTATGGTACTGGGACAGATCTATTACGAGCAGTACTTC. This translates into CSPMVLGQIYYEQYF.

This clonotype was counted between two and nine times. V is TRBV5-5 and J is TRBJ2-7; 8 bases match TRBD2. The CDR3 sequence is 14 residues long. Trimming took 0 bases from V and 6 from J; bases not matched to a gene: 5. Germline CDR1 is SGHKS and CDR2 is YYEKEE (reference sequence). This chain's CDR3 is CASSLVSGTLEQYF. The CDR3 nucleotides are TGTGCCAGCAGCTTGGTTAGCGGGACCCTCGAGCAGTACTTC.

The chain couples TRBV27 to TRBJ1-5; D possibly corresponds to TRBD1 (6 bases). V was pared by 6 bases and J by 0 bases, with 18 bases between. CDR1 and CDR2 (germline): MNHEY, SMNVEV (reference sequence). This CDR3 spans 17 amino acids. CDR3 in DNA: TGTGCCAGCAGAACAGGGTCGGGCCCATATAGCAATCAGCCCCAGCATTTT. Its translation: CASRTGSGPYSNQPQHF.

The J gene is TRBJ1-2, the V gene TRBV29-1; 8 bases are a match to TRBD1. The CDR3 is made up of 14 amino acids. V gave up 3 bases and J gave up 6 bases; unmatched junction bases: 9. In germline, CDR1 is SQVTM, CDR2 ANQGSEA. The CDR3 spells CSVDDGQGLNGYTF. CDR3 in DNA: TGCAGCGTTGATGATGGACAGGGTTTGAATGGCTACACCTTC.

This clonotype has only a few counts. The chain links TRBV6-2 or TRBV6-3 to TRBJ2-7, with 10 nucleotides matching TRBD1. The CDR3 is made up of 19 amino acids. Germline CDR1 is MNHEY and CDR2 is SVGEGT. J gave up 3 bases and V 6 bases, and 20 bases lay outside the gene matches. The CDR3 region has the DNA TGTGCCAGCAGCCAACCGGGACAGGGGTTCATCGTGGTAAACTACGAGCAGTACTTC. Its protein is CASSQPGQGFIVVNYEQYF.

V is TRBV9 and J is TRBJ2-7, with 10 bases fitting TRBD2. V shed 3 bases and J 3 bases; nucleotides not matched to a gene: 9. Germline V gene sequence: CDR1 SGDLS, CDR2 YYNGEE. The CDR3 length is 16 residues. CDR3 bases: TGTGCCAGCAGCGCCTCCGGGACTAGCGCATACTACGAGCAGTACTTC. Residues: CASSASGTSAYYEQYF.

This chain links TRBV27 with TRBJ2-1; D is possibly TRBD1 (8 bases). The V gene lost 5 bases and the J gene lost 8 bases, with 19 bases spanning the gap. Looked up from germline, CDR1 is MNHEY and CDR2 is SMNVEV (reference sequence). This CDR3 region has 15 residues. CDR3: CASSAHRGGRDEQFF. The CDR3 DNA sequence: TGTGCCAGCAGTGCCCACAGGGGGGGTAGGGATGAGCAGTTCTTC.

V and J are TRBV7-6 and TRBJ2-7, with a possible D match to TRBD2 (6 bases). The V and J ends lost 4 bases and 1 base respectively, with 20 bases between them. Germline lookup yields CDR1 SGHVS and CDR2 FNYEAQ. The CDR3 has 17 amino acids. Here the CDR3 reads CASSSTPGDIPSYEQYF. DNA of the CDR3: TGTGCCAGCAGCTCAACGCCGGGAGACATTCCGTCCTACGAGCAGTACTTC.

There are many counts of this clonotype. This chain uses TRBV28 with TRBJ1-3; D unclear. This CDR3 has 13 amino acids. Germline V gene lookup returns CDR1 MDHEN and CDR2 SYDVKM. Trimming took off 5 bases at V and 4 bases at J, with 9 bases between the two ends. CDR3 nucleotide sequence: TGTGCCAGCAGTCTAATCCCCGGAAACACCATATATTTT. Its protein product is CASSLIPGNTIYF.

CDR3 DNA sequence: TGCGCCAGCACCCCAAGCCAGGGGATAAACTATGGCTACACCTTC. It specifies CASTPSQGINYGYTF. The rearrangement links TRBV4-3 to TRBJ1-2, with D possibly being TRBD1 (6 bases). V gave up 7 bases and J gave up 2 bases, with 17 bases separating them. The CDR3 length is 15 residues. Germline lookup yields CDR1 LGHNA and CDR2 YSLEER.

This clonotype has only a few counts. This chain links TRBV5-5 with TRBJ2-1, with D possibly matching TRBD1 (5 bases). Trimming cost V 0 bases and J 5 bases, with 12 bases left between them. The CDR3 has 15 residues. From germline, CDR1 is SGHKS and CDR2 YYEKEE (reference sequence). The CDR3 reads CASSLGQSTNNEQFF. CDR3 in DNA: TGTGCCAGCAGCTTGGGACAGTCCACGAACAATGAGCAGTTCTTC.

The table lists this clonotype with a few counts. CDR3 DNA sequence: TGTGCCAGCAGCCCGTTATGGTCAGGACTAGCGGGGGGGCTTGAGCAGTTCTTC. It translates to CASSPLWSGLAGGLEQFF. The chain combines TRBV3-1 with TRBJ2-1; the match to TRBD2 covers 15 bases. The CDR3 consists of 18 residues. Trimming removed 4 bases from V and 9 bases from J; junction bases left unmatched: 13. In germline, CDR1 is LGHDT, CDR2 YNNKEL (reference sequence).

This clonotype appeared a few times. This chain uses TRBV4-3 with TRBJ2-3; 8 bases match TRBD2. The CDR3 is 18 residues long. Germline CDR1 LGHNA, CDR2 YSLEER. Trimming at V came to 0 bases and at J to 0 bases, leaving 8 bases not matched to a gene. CDR3 in DNA: TGCGCCAGCAGCCAAGATGGATTTTCTAGCGGGAGCACAGATACGCAGTATTTT. Its translation is CASSQDGFSSGSTDTQYF.

In this sample, this clonotype turned up a few times. This rearrangement joins TRBV27 to TRBJ2-7; D unclear. The CDR3 sequence is 14 residues long. The V end lost 3 bases, the J end lost 0 bases, and 9 bases lay between the germline ends. Germline CDR1 reads MNHEY; CDR2 reads SMNVEV (reference sequence). Written as DNA, the CDR3 is TGTGCCAGCAGTTTTGACGGGTACTCCTACGAGCAGTACTTC. It is translated as CASSFDGYSYEQYF.

This clonotype was counted between two and nine times. As DNA, the CDR3 is TGTGCCAGCAGCCAGGCAGACTGGCGGGGGTTCCAGATAAGCTCCTACGAGCAGTACTTC. This codes for CASSQADWRGFQISSYEQYF. The chain recombines TRBV4-2 with TRBJ2-7; 7 bases align to TRBD2. V was pared by 3 bases and J by 0 bases, with 20 bases of the junction left unmatched. The CDR3 runs to 20 residues. CDR1 and CDR2 (germline): LGHNA, YNFKEQ.

The chain has TRBV28 and TRBJ2-5, with 9 bases aligning to TRBD1. The CDR3 is 16 amino acids. Germline trimming cut 6 bases from V and 2 bases from J; bases unmatched to any gene: 10. Germline V gives CDR1 MDHEN, CDR2 SYDVKM. CDR3 sequence: CASRSLGTGQQETQYF. CDR3 sequence (DNA): TGTGCCAGCAGGAGCCTCGGGACAGGGCAACAAGAGACCCAGTACTTC.

This clonotype was observed a few times. The J gene is TRBJ2-7, the V gene TRBV11-2; D is ambiguous. The CDR3 is made up of 13 amino acids. The V end was cut by 6 bases, the J end by 0 bases, with 9 bases between. CDR1 and CDR2 (germline): SGHAT, FQNNGV. The CDR3 loop is CASRQRVSYEQYF. For the CDR3, the DNA is TGTGCCAGCAGACAAAGGGTCTCCTACGAGCAGTACTTC.

The gene calls are TRBV2 and TRBJ2-1, with 16 nucleotides matching TRBD2. This CDR3 spans 18 amino acids. With 1 base clipped from V and 2 bases from J, the junction kept 2 bases outside the gene matches. Looked up from germline, CDR1 is SNHLY and CDR2 is FYNNEI. CDR3 residues: CASSEVGLAGGPYNEQFF. CDR3 in DNA: TGTGCCAGCAGTGAAGTGGGACTAGCGGGGGGGCCCTACAATGAGCAGTTCTTC.

This clonotype has just a few counts. The CDR3, as DNA: TGTGCCAGCAGCTACTACAAGGGGTCAGCTTTCTTT. Its protein is CASSYYKGSAFF. The rearrangement uses TRBV12-3 or TRBV12-4 and TRBJ1-1; possible D gene TRBD1, 5 bases. CDR3 length equals 12 residues. The V end was cut by 6 bases, the J end by 10 bases, with 15 bases between.

In this sample, this clonotype turned up a few times. The genes are TRBV12-3 or TRBV12-4 and TRBJ2-3; D is uncertain. The CDR3 spans 13 residues. V lost 3 bases, J lost 2 bases, and 6 bases lay in between. CDR3 residues: CASSFYITDTQYF. The CDR3 nucleotides are TGTGCCAGCAGTTTTTATATCACAGATACGCAGTATTTT.

This clonotype was seen repeatedly, ten times or more. In DNA, the CDR3 is TGTGCCAGCAGTCGGGCCCTAAACTACGAGCAGTACTTC. Protein product: CASSRALNYEQYF. The rearrangement links TRBV6-2 or TRBV6-3 to TRBJ2-7; D unresolved. This CDR3 has 13 residues. Germline V gene lookup returns CDR1 MNHEY and CDR2 SVGEGT. Trimming cost V 5 bases and J 3 bases, with 11 bases left between them.